This T cell receptor beta chain is from a study of memory CD4+ T cells and cytomegalovirus serostatus. The germline gives CDR1 MNHEY, CDR2 SVGAGI. The CDR3 consists of 12 residues. The ends were cut back, 2 bases at V and 8 bases at J, with 9 bases in the middle. This clone was seen once. The assay was immunoSEQ multiplex PCR, and TCRdb's table has in-frame clones only and misses some. Among around 76,000 clones, 78% were seen once, and the ten largest hold approximately 2.4%. Single viable CD3+CD4+CD8-CD45RO+ cells were sorted as the memory CD4+ T cells. The origin of this receptor is an adult in good health and CMV-seropositive. The gene calls are TRBV6-5 and TRBJ1-2; D possibly corresponds to TRBD1 (6 bases). The sample consisted of memory CD4+ T cells from blood. The CDR3: CASSYGGRGYTF. In DNA form, the CDR3 reads TGTGCCAGCAGTTACGGGGGGCGGGGCTACACCTTC.